This T cell receptor (beta chain) was obtained from a study of OX40 agonist ivuxolimab in advanced cancers. Overall study context: Hepatocellular carcinoma, melanoma, renal cell or head and neck cancer occurred in dose-escalation patients.

Blood specimens came from baseline, cycle 4 day 1, and cycle 7 day 1. A note on this clone: Antigen unknown.

Regarding the study as a whole: Clones of CD4+ and CD8+ blood T cells grew by week 6 at doses of 0.1 to 3.0 mg/kg.

Produced via immunoSEQ multiplex PCR; TCRdb's table is partial and in-frame only. This sample has under 75,000 clones, with over 80% found just once. V trimming: 4 bases; J trimming: 3 bases; junction bases outside the gene matches: 6. The CDR3 consists of 15 residues. Germline CDR1 and CDR2: MNHEY and SVGAGI. The chain has TRBV6-5 and TRBJ1-1; 9 nucleotides line up with TRBD1. The specimen was CD4+ or CD8+ T cells sorted from blood, collected in a trial of the OX40 agonist ivuxolimab. The TCR sequence derives from an adult with an advanced solid tumor such as melanoma, head and neck, liver or kidney cancer. DNA for the CDR3: TGTGCCAGCAGTTCACCGGGACAGGGTGACACTGAAGCTTTCTTT. Translating it yields CASSSPGQGDTEAFF.